A single sample is the source of the 26 T cell receptor beta chains below, sequenced in a study of Graves' ophthalmopathy and Graves' hyperthyroidism. As the template, RNA transcripts were used to amplify TCR beta CDR3 regions. HTBI primers served in a first-round RT-PCR, which a second-round multiplex PCR followed. In TCRdb, the multiplex PCR reads were re-called with MiXCR into one record per CDR3 protein. The sample yields a few hundred thousand distinct CDR3 sequences, 15% to 19% seen once. The specimen sequenced was peripheral blood. These receptors all come from a woman aged 18 to 35 with stable Graves' hyperthyroidism.

The table lists this clonotype with many counts. The rearrangement links TRBV5-1 to TRBJ1-1; tentatively, D is TRBD1 (6 bases). Germline values: CDR1 SGHRS, CDR2 YFSETQ. CDR3 length equals 12 residues. The V gene lost 8 bases and the J gene lost 1 base, with 9 bases spanning the gap. The CDR3 coding sequence is TGCGCCAGTAAACAGGGGAACACTGAAGCTTTCTTT. As protein: CASKQGNTEAFF.

This clonotype came up many times. The chain combines TRBV5-1 with TRBJ2-2; D is uncertain. Germline V CDR1 and CDR2: SGHRS, YFSETQ. The CDR3 is made up of 14 amino acids. The V and J ends lost 9 bases and 0 bases respectively, with 12 bases between them. CDR3 in DNA: TGCGCCACTCGCGGATTGTCGAACACCGGGGAGCTGTTTTTT. Encoded protein: CATRGLSNTGELFF.

This clonotype was seen ten or more times. No conserved phenylalanine or tryptophan ends this CDR3, so it is likely a read error. The chain links TRBV6-5 to TRBJ1-5; D is possibly TRBD1 (5 bases). Germline-derived CDR1 and CDR2 are MNHEY and SVGAGI. V dropped 0 bases and J dropped 6 bases, with 15 bases sitting between them. The CDR3 covers 16 residues. The chain's CDR3 is CASSYSLRDQGQPQHL. The CDR3 coding sequence is TGTGCCAGCAGTTACTCCCTCCGGGATCAGGGTCAGCCCCAGCATCTT.

The table lists this clonotype with many counts. The chain carries TRBV5-1 and TRBJ2-2, with no clear D. Trimming left V 4 bases short and J 6 bases short, with 10 bases between. The germline CDR1 and CDR2 sequences are SGHRS and YFSETQ. The CDR3 sequence is 13 residues long. The CDR3 here is CASSGVTAGELFF. CDR3 DNA sequence: TGCGCCAGCAGCGGGGTAACGGCCGGGGAGCTGTTTTTT.

Concerning this clonotype itself: A much larger clone lies one base from this, so it may be a read error. CDR3 DNA: TGTGCCACTTCGAACGGGGTTGTAAGTGGCTACATCTTC. Its protein is CATSNGVVSGYIF. This chain connects TRBV24-1 to TRBJ1-2, with D unresolved. Germline V CDR1 and CDR2: KGHDR, SFDVKD. The CDR3 extends over 13 amino acids.

This clonotype was observed many times. V and J are TRBV7-2 and TRBJ1-2, with 7 bases lining up with TRBD1. The trim removed 5 bases at V and 6 bases at J, leaving 12 bases unmatched. The germline V gene has CDR1 SGHTA and CDR2 FQGNSA. This CDR3 has 15 amino acids. The CDR3 DNA sequence: TGTGCCAGCAGCCTAAAGAGACAGGGAACGGATGGCTACACCTTC. Protein: CASSLKRQGTDGYTF.

This clonotype has ten or more counts. The V and J genes are TRBV6-2 or TRBV6-3 and TRBJ2-7, with D unresolved. Germline assignment: CDR1 MNHEY and CDR2 SVGEGT. Trimming stripped 6 bases from V and 7 bases from J, with 28 bases between. CDR3 length equals 17 residues. The CDR3 here is CASSRAIHSLAVGEQYF. CDR3 DNA sequence: TGTGCCAGCAGCCGCGCCATCCATTCTTTGGCGGTGGGGGAGCAGTACTTC.

This clonotype was recorded at least ten times. This chain joins TRBV10-2 and TRBJ1-3, with 10 bases matching TRBD1. From germline, CDR1 is WSHSY and CDR2 SAAADI. This CDR3 spans 15 amino acids. Unmatched junction bases numbered 4, after V lost 5 bases and J lost 3 bases. DNA of the CDR3: TGCGCCAGCAGTTCCGGGACAGGGGTTGGAAACACCATATATTTT. Translating it yields CASSSGTGVGNTIYF.

The chain couples TRBV7-9 to TRBJ2-7; no clear D gene. Germline values: CDR1 SEHNR, CDR2 FQNEAQ (reference sequence). The CDR3 spans 14 residues. Trimming took off 5 bases at V and 1 base at J, with 12 bases between the two ends. This CDR3 reads CASSAWTDSYEQYF. DNA for the CDR3: TGTGCCAGCAGCGCATGGACGGATTCCTACGAGCAGTACTTC.

This clonotype was seen more than once but under ten times. The chain employs TRBV11-3 and TRBJ1-3, with D possibly matching TRBD1 (6 bases). V shed 4 bases and J shed 3 bases, with 10 bases lying between them. The CDR3 is 14 residues long. Germline-derived CDR1 and CDR2 are SGHNT and YENEEA. This CDR3 is CASSSGQHGNTIYF. CDR3 sequence (DNA): TGTGCCAGCAGCTCCGGACAGCATGGAAACACCATATATTTT.

This clonotype was seen ten or more times. In DNA form, the CDR3 reads TGTGCCAGCAGCAGCAGGACAGGGGGCAACCACGAGCAGTACTTC. As protein: CASSSRTGGNHEQYF. The chain uses TRBV6-1 and TRBJ2-7; 11 bases agree with TRBD1. The CDR3 has 15 residues. In germline, CDR1 is MNHNS, CDR2 SASEGT. Losses at the gene ends were 6 bases for V and 5 bases for J; bases not matched to a gene: 9.

There are many counts of this clonotype. This chain uses TRBV12-3 or TRBV12-4 with TRBJ1-4, with D perhaps TRBD1 (5 bases). The CDR3 runs to 13 residues. V was trimmed by 4 bases and J by 7 bases, leaving 10 bases between them. The DNA of the CDR3 is TGTGCCAGCAGTTCAGGGATGGGTGAAAAACTGTTTTTT. It encodes CASSSGMGEKLFF.

This clonotype was observed at least ten times. This chain connects TRBV11-2 to TRBJ1-5, with unresolved D. CDR1 is SGHAT, CDR2 FQNNGV, per germline. Trimming took 7 bases from V and 0 from J, leaving 10 bases between them. The CDR3 has 14 amino acids. The CDR3 nucleotides are TGTGCCAGCACTATCGACGGTAGCAATCAGCCCCAGCATTTT. Translation gives CASTIDGSNQPQHF.

This clonotype has only a few counts. V is TRBV10-2 and J is TRBJ1-2; a possible D gene is TRBD1 (6 bases). V dropped 8 bases and J dropped 7 bases, with 11 bases sitting between them. The CDR3 totals 11 residues. Looked up from germline, CDR1 is WSHSY and CDR2 is SAAADI. Here the CDR3 DNA reads TGCGCCAGCGGACAGCTACTTGGCTACACCTTC. It translates to CASGQLLGYTF.

Worth noting for this clonotype: Because the CDR3 is missing its conserved closing phenylalanine or tryptophan, this is likely a read error. The V call is TRBV7-2, the J call TRBJ2-5; D is ambiguous. The CDR3 is 14 amino acids. V lost 3 bases and J lost 0, with 8 bases in between. Germline V gives CDR1 SGHTA, CDR2 FQGNSA. The CDR3 sequence: CASSLNQNQETQYL. The DNA for the CDR3 is TGTGCCAGCAGCTTGAACCAGAACCAAGAGACCCAGTACCTC.

This clonotype was counted ten times or more. This rearrangement joins TRBV28 to TRBJ1-2, with 10 bases lining up with TRBD1. Germline lookup yields CDR1 MDHEN and CDR2 SYDVKM. The J segment lost 8 bases and the V segment lost 3 bases, leaving 6 bases of the junction unmatched. This CDR3 has 14 residues. CDR3 sequence: CASSFRQGAGGYTF. DNA of the CDR3: TGTGCCAGCAGTTTCAGACAGGGGGCGGGAGGCTACACCTTC.

This clonotype came up many times. The genes are TRBV12-3 or TRBV12-4 and TRBJ1-2; D is perhaps TRBD1 (5 bases). Trimming cost V 5 bases and J 7 bases, with 26 bases left between them. This CDR3 contains 17 residues. As DNA, the CDR3 is TGTGCCAGCAGTACTCCCCCTGCATTGGGGCGGGAAGGTGGCTACACCTTC. This encodes CASSTPPALGREGGYTF.

This clonotype was recorded at least ten times. CDR3: CASSFSSGAYEQYF. CDR3 in DNA: TGCGCCAGCAGCTTCTCTAGCGGAGCTTACGAGCAGTACTTC. This chain uses TRBV5-1 with TRBJ2-7; TRBD2 matches at 7 bases. This CDR3 is built from 14 residues. J lost 4 bases, V lost 2 bases, and 6 bases had no gene match. Germline CDR1 is SGHRS and CDR2 is YFSETQ.

This chain uses TRBV12-5 with TRBJ1-5, with 9 nucleotides matching TRBD1. The germline V gene encodes CDR1 LGHNT and CDR2 FRNRAP. V was clipped by 6 bases and J by 7 bases; unmatched bases: 7. The CDR3 totals 14 residues. In DNA, the CDR3 is TGTGCTAGTGGGTTCGGGACAGGGAACCAGCCCCAGCATTTT. Encoded protein: CASGFGTGNQPQHF.

This clonotype was picked up many times. V is TRBV2 and J is TRBJ2-7; D is uncertain. V lost 11 bases, J lost 6 bases, and 14 bases lay in between. The CDR3 sequence is 11 residues long. Germline V gene sequence: CDR1 SNHLY, CDR2 FYNNEI. The CDR3 coding sequence is TGTGCCTGCGGCCGTTTCGGCGAGCAGTACTTC. This codes for CACGRFGEQYF.

This clonotype has a count of ten or more. The chain carries TRBV20-1 and TRBJ2-7; D is perhaps TRBD2 (6 bases). CDR1 and CDR2 from the germline V gene are DFQATT and SNEGSKA (reference sequence). The CDR3 covers 14 residues. The V end was cut by 3 bases, the J end by 0 bases, with 12 bases between. The CDR3 nucleotides read TGCAGTGCTAGGGAGGGGTCTACCTCCTACGAGCAGTACTTC. It yields the protein CSAREGSTSYEQYF.

This clonotype was detected many times. V gene TRBV7-2 combines with J gene TRBJ1-1; a possible D gene is TRBD1 (6 bases). The CDR3 covers 15 residues. Trimming shortened V by 5 bases and J by 5 bases, and 18 bases separated the two germline ends. Germline CDR1 and CDR2: SGHTA and FQGNSA. CDR3 DNA: TGTGCCAGCAGCCGGGACAAGAAGAGGGAAACTGAAGCTTTCTTT. Protein: CASSRDKKRETEAFF.

The gene calls are TRBV3-1 and TRBJ2-7; maybe TRBD2 (7 bases). The CDR3 runs to 14 residues. Trimming took 7 bases from V and 5 from J, leaving 18 bases between them. Germline-derived CDR1 and CDR2 are LGHDT and YNNKEL (reference sequence). The DNA for the CDR3 is TGTGCCAGCAACCTAGCTTCGGGGGGCCACGAGCAGTACTTC. As protein: CASNLASGGHEQYF.

This clonotype showed up many times. The chain employs TRBV7-2 and TRBJ1-5, with TRBD1 matching 8 bases. Germline V gene lookup returns CDR1 SGHTA and CDR2 FQGNSA. V dropped 5 bases and J dropped 7; count of bases not matched to a gene: 7. This CDR3 contains 14 residues. The DNA for the CDR3 is TGTGCCAGCAGCCTCGGACAGGGTGGGCAGCCCCAGCATTTT. Its protein is CASSLGQGGQPQHF.

In its sample, this clonotype was seen a few times. The chain has TRBV6-1 and TRBJ2-5; tentatively, D is TRBD1 (5 bases). The V gene lost 6 bases and the J gene lost 2 bases, with 13 bases spanning the gap. The CDR3 totals 14 residues. CDR1 and CDR2 from the germline V gene are MNHNS and SASEGT. CDR3 in amino acids: CASSVGGAQETQYF. In nucleotides, the CDR3 is TGTGCCAGCAGCGTAGGTGGGGCTCAAGAGACCCAGTACTTC.

In its sample, this clonotype was seen many times. The chain uses TRBV6-1 and TRBJ2-5, with D perhaps matching TRBD2 (7 bases). Germline lookup yields CDR1 MNHNS and CDR2 SASEGT. The V gene lost 2 bases and the J gene lost 7 bases, with 17 bases spanning the gap. CDR3 length equals 15 residues. The CDR3 here is CASSERGGLRGTQYF. The CDR3 DNA reads as TGTGCCAGCAGTGAAAGGGGGGGTTTGAGAGGGACCCAGTACTTC.